Below, 2 T cell receptor beta chains from the same sample are listed, as sequenced in a study of T cell responses to AZD1222 COVID-19 vaccine. The data were produced by immunoSEQ multiplex PCR, yet TCRdb's version contains in-frame clones alone and is incomplete. This table has over 60,000 clones, 75% to 85% appearing once. The input for sequencing was peripheral blood, taken 28 days after the second AZD1222 dose. Receptor source: an adult who received the AZD1222 COVID-19 vaccine.

This chain joins TRBV7-8 and TRBJ1-2, with 8 bases identical to TRBD1. Germline loops: CDR1 SGHVS, CDR2 FQNEAQ. The CDR3 contains 15 residues. The J segment lost 2 bases and the V segment lost 5 bases, leaving 7 bases of the junction unmatched. Here the CDR3 DNA reads TGTGCCAGCAGCATAGGACAGGGACGAAACTATGGCTACACCTTC. Its translation is CASSIGQGRNYGYTF.

V is TRBV6-5 and J is TRBJ1-1; 9 bases agree with TRBD1. The V and J ends lost 6 bases and 13 bases, in that order; junction bases with no gene match: 9. The germline CDR1 and CDR2 sequences are MNHEY and SVGAGI. This CDR3 is built from 12 residues. As DNA, the CDR3 is TGTGCCAGCAGATCGGGACAGGGAATTGTTTTCTTT. This codes for CASRSGQGIVFF.